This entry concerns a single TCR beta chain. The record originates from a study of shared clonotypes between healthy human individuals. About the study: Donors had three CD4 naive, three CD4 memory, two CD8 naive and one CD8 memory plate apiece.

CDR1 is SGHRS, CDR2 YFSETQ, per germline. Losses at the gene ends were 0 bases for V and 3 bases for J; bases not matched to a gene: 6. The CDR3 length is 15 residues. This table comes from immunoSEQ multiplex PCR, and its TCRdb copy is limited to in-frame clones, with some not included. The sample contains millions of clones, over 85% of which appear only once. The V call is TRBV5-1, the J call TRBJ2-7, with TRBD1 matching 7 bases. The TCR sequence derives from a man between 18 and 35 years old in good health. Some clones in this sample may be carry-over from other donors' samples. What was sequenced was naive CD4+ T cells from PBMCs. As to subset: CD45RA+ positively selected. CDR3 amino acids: CASSLGGTAIYEQYF. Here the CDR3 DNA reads TGCGCCAGCAGCTTGGGGGGGACAGCCATCTACGAGCAGTACTTC.